This T cell receptor (beta chain) was found in a study of T-cell memory formation after mild COVID-19 (dated by TCRdb to about 2021). Background for the entire study: TCR sequence clusters from the two donors were found to be largely donor specific. The cohort comprised two young, previously healthy adult volunteers, one female and one male. In two donors, T-cell clones that expanded and contracted after mild COVID-19 were tracked by sequencing TCRalpha and TCRbeta repertoires over time.

This clonotype was recorded at least ten times. Its binding antigen is unknown. The record has no base qualities; no much larger clone is one base away. Overall study results and their limits: The study covered only a couple of mild cases, and larger cohorts including severe cases with pre-infection samples were considered necessary. Some responding clones were detected in pre-infection memory, suggesting pre-existing cross-reactive memory T cells joined the SARS-CoV-2 response. Contracting CD4+ clones appeared mostly in the CM and EM memory subsets, whereas CD8+ clones were enriched in EMRA. SARS-CoV-2 specificity of the second-wave clones peaking on day 37 was not confirmed. Clones contracting from day 15 to 85 had balanced CD4/CD8 phenotypes, while a second wave expanding from day 15 to 37 was biased towards CD4+.

PBMCs were isolated by Ficoll-Paque density gradient centrifugation. The sequencer listed for this sample is Illumina NovaSeq 6000. Using 5'RACE with constant-segment primers, TCRalpha and TCRbeta cDNA libraries were constructed, with sample barcodes and unique molecular identifiers added in the process. RNA was extracted from every sample with Trizol reagent. Library amplification was performed in two PCR steps, and a second sample barcode and Illumina TruSeq adapters were introduced in the second step. Sequencing of the libraries was done on an Illumina NovaSeq, producing 2 x 150 bp paired-end reads. Per the authors' processing: Demultiplexing of reads and collapsing into UMI-guided consensus sequences were performed with migec v1.2.7. Using mixcr v2.1.11, UMI consensuses were aligned to TRA and TRB V and J templates and then assembled into clonotypes. Expanded or contracted clonotypes were those called significant by both edgeR and NoisET, with noise models trained on biological replicates. For edgeR calls, the cutoffs were a false discovery rate-adjusted p below 0.01 and a log2 fold-change threshold of 1. As an exploratory analysis of dynamics, max-normalized trajectories of the 1000 most abundant clonotypes were examined by PCA with hierarchical clustering. Each responding clone was given a CD4 or CD8 phenotype based on the CD4+ and CD8+ repertoires, which had been sequenced separately. In-frame beta chains were kept once TCRdb had trimmed the public reads at Q25 with fastp and called clones with MiXCR. All rows with the same CDR3 protein become a single entry with the most common DNA and genes. The V and J calls follow TCRdb's processing rather than the paper's. For this sample there are roughly 89,000 distinct CDR3 sequences; around 15% appear just once. The ten most abundant clones make up 39% of the sample.

From its cysteine to its phenylalanine, the CDR3 spans 15 amino acids. Left in the record is the CDR3 DNA by itself, 45 bases read in frame from the first base. CDR1 SGHTA and CDR2 FQGNSA are derived from the germline V gene. V lost 5 bases and J lost 5 bases, and the count of bases not matched to a germline gene is 7. Recombination joined TRBV7-2 with TRBJ2-1, and 9 bases in between align with TRBD2. Sequencing used PBMCs or a T cell subset sorted from them (not recorded which). This TCR was recovered from a man aged 18 to 29 who had mild COVID-19 (a few samples of this study predate the infection). The sample titles of this study are shuffled in the database, so cell type and time point are left out; the donor was told from shared clones. The CDR3 is CASSVSGGANNEQFF. The DNA sequence is given as TGTGCCAGCAGCGTTAGCGGGGGAGCGAACAATGAGCAGTTCTTC. The full variable domain, with segments outside the CDR3 supplied by the reference TRBV7-2 and TRBJ2-1 proteins, appears as GAGVSQSPSNKVTEKGKDVELRCDPISGHTALYWYRQSLGQGLEFLIYFQGNSAPDKSGLPSDRFSAERTGGSVSTLTIQRTQQEDSAVYLCASSVSGGANNEQFFGPGTRLTVL.